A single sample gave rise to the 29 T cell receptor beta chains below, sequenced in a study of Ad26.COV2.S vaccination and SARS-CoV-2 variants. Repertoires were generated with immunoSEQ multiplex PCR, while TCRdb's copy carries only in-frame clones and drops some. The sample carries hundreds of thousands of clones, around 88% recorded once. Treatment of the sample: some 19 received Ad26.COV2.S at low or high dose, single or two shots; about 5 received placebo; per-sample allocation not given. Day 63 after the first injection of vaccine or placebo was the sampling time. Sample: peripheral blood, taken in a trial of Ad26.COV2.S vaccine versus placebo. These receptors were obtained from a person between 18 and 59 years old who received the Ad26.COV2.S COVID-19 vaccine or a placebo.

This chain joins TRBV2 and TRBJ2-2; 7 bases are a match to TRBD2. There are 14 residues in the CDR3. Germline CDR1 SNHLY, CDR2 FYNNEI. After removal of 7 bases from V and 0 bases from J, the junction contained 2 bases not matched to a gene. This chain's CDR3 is CASKTSANTGELFF. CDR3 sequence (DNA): TGTGCCAGCAAAACTAGCGCGAACACCGGGGAGCTGTTTTTT.

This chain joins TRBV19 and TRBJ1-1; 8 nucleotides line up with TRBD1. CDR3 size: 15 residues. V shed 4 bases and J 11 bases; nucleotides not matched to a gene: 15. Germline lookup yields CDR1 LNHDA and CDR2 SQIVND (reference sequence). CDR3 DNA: TGTGCCAGTAGTACTCCGACAGGGGCGCACCCGAACGCTTTCTTT. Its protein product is CASSTPTGAHPNAFF.

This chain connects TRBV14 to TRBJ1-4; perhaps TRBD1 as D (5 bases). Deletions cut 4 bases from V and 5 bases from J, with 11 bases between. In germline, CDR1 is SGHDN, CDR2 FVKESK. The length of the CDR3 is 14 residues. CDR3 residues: CASSLRDGNEKLFF. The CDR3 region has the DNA TGTGCCAGCAGCCTCCGGGACGGGAATGAAAAACTGTTTTTT.

CDR3 sequence reads: CASSPTLGGGPYEQYF. Written as DNA, the CDR3 is TGTGCCAGCTCACCGACTTTAGGGGGAGGGCCCTACGAGCAGTACTTC. The chain has TRBV18 and TRBJ2-7; D is perhaps TRBD2 (7 bases). Germline loops: CDR1 KGHSH, CDR2 LQKENI. The CDR3 runs 16 residues. Trimming cost V 3 bases and J 2 bases, with 17 bases left between them.

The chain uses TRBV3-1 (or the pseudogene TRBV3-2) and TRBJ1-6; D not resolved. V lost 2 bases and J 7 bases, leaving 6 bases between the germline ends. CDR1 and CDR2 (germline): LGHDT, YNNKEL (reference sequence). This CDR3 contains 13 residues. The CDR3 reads CASSQFGNSPLHF. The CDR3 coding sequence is TGTGCCAGCAGCCAATTTGGGAATTCACCCCTCCACTTT.

The CDR3 coding sequence is TGTGCCAGCAGTTTGGACCAAGGGCCCCTCCACTTT. Amino acid sequence: CASSLDQGPLHF. V is TRBV12-3 or TRBV12-4 and J is TRBJ1-6; the D is unclear. The CDR3 covers 12 residues. V was trimmed by 3 bases and J by 13 bases, leaving 10 bases between them.

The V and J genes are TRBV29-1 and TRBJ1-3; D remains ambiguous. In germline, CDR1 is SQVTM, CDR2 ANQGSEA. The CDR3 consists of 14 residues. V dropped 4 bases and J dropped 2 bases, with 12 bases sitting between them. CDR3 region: CSVVKGDPGNTIYF. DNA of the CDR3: TGCAGCGTTGTTAAGGGCGACCCTGGAAACACCATATATTTT.

CDR3: CSVVGGGTEAFF. CDR3 DNA: TGCAGCGTTGTGGGGGGCGGCACTGAAGCTTTCTTT. V and J are TRBV29-1 and TRBJ1-1; maybe TRBD1 (6 bases). Trimming removed 4 bases from V and 4 bases from J, with 10 bases in between. The CDR3 length is 12 residues. The V gene's germline CDR1 is SQVTM and CDR2 ANQGSEA.

CDR3 DNA sequence: TGTGCCAGCAGCCAACGGAGGGGAGGGGATAGCTACGAGCAGTACTTC. Translating it yields CASSQRRGGDSYEQYF. This sequence joins TRBV3-1 (or the pseudogene TRBV3-2) and TRBJ2-7; TRBD2 aligns across 7 bases. The CDR3 sequence is 16 residues long. J gave up 3 bases and V 2 bases, and 10 bases lay outside the gene matches. Germline V gene data show CDR1 as LGHDT and CDR2 as YNNKEL (reference sequence).

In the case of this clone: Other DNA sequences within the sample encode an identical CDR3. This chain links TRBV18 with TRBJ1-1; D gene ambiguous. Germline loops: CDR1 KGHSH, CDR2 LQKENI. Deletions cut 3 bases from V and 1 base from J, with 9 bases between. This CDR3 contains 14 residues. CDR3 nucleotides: TGTGCCAGCTCACCCGGGAGCGGGAACACTGAAGCTTTCTTT. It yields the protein CASSPGSGNTEAFF.

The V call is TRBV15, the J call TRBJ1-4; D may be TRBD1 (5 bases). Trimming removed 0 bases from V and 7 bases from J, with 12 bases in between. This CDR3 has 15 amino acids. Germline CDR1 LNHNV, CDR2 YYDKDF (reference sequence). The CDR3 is CATSRDGRDSEKLFF. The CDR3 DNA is TGTGCCACCAGCAGAGACGGCAGGGATAGTGAAAAACTGTTTTTT.

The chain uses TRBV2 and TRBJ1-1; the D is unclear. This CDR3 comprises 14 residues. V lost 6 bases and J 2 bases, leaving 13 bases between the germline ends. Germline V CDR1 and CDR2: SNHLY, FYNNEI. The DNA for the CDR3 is TGTGCCAGCAGCCCCTCCTTAGGTAACACTGAAGCTTTCTTT. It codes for CASSPSLGNTEAFF.

CDR3 residues: CASSSRTSGEETQYF. The CDR3 DNA is TGTGCCAGTAGTTCGCGGACTAGCGGAGAAGAGACCCAGTACTTC. V and J are TRBV19 and TRBJ2-5; 10 positions agree with TRBD2. This CDR3 has 15 residues. Germline V CDR1 and CDR2: LNHDA, SQIVND (reference sequence). J gave up 3 bases and V 5 bases, and 6 bases lay outside the gene matches. Full variable domain (outside the CDR3, taken from reference TRBV19 and TRBJ2-5): DGGITQSPKYLFRKEGQNVTLSCEQNLNHDAMYWYRQDPGQGLRLIYYSQIVNDFQKGDIAEGYSVSREKKESFPLTVTSAQKNPTAFYLCASSSRTSGEETQYFGPGTRLLVL.

The CDR3 coding sequence is TGTGCCAGCTTTCGAGAGAACACTGAAGCTTTCTTT. This translates into CASFRENTEAFF. The chain is built from TRBV19 and TRBJ1-1; D not resolved. This CDR3 is built from 12 residues. The V gene's germline CDR1 is LNHDA and CDR2 SQIVND (reference sequence). V was clipped by 9 bases and J by 1 base, with 9 bases between them. The full variable domain, completed using reference TRBV19 and TRBJ1-1, is DGGITQSPKYLFRKEGQNVTLSCEQNLNHDAMYWYRQDPGQGLRLIYYSQIVNDFQKGDIAEGYSVSREKKESFPLTVTSAQKNPTAFYLCASFRENTEAFFGQGTRLTVV.

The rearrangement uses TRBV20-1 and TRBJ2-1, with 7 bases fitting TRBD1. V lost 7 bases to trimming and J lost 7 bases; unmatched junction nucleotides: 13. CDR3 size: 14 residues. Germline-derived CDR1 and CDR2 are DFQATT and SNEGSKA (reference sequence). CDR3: CSVSQQGRGNEQFF. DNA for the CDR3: TGCAGTGTTAGTCAACAGGGGAGAGGGAATGAGCAGTTCTTC.

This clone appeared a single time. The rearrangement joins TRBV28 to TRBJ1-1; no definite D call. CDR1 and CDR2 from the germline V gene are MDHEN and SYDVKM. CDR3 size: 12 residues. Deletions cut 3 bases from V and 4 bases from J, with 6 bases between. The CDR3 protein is CASSFQTTEAFF. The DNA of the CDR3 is TGTGCCAGCAGTTTTCAGACCACTGAAGCTTTCTTT.

The CDR3 DNA is TGTGCCAGCAGCTTAGGTCCGGGGACAGGGGATCGGGGACGCGAGCAGTTCTTC. Encoded protein: CASSLGPGTGDRGREQFF. The chain employs TRBV11-2 and TRBJ2-1; 10 nucleotides line up with TRBD1. CDR1 and CDR2 (germline): SGHAT, FQNNGV. The junction had 16 bases not matched to a gene; V was cut back by 1 base and J by 10 bases. This CDR3 has 18 amino acids.

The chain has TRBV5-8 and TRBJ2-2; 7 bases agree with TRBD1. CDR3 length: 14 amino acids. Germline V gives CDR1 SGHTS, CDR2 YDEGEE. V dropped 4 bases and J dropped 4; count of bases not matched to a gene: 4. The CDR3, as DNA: TGTGCCAGCAGCCCGACAGGGAGCACCGGGGAGCTGTTTTTT. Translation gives CASSPTGSTGELFF. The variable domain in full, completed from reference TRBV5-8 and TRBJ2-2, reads EAGVTQSPTHLIKTRGQQATLRCSPISGHTSVYWYQQALGLGLQFLLWYDEGEERNRGNFPPRFSGRQFPNYSSELNVNALELEDSALYLCASSPTGSTGELFFGEGSRLTVL.

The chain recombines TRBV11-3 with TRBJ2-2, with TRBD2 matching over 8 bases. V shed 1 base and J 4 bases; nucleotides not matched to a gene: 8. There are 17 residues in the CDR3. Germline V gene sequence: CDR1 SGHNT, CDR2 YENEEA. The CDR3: CASSLGREGGTTGELFF. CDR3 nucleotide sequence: TGTGCCAGCAGCTTAGGTCGGGAGGGAGGGACCACCGGGGAGCTGTTTTTT. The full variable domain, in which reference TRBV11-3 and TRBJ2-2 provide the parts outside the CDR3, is EAGVVQSPRYKIIEKKQPVAFWCNPISGHNTLYWYLQNLGQGPELLIRYENEEAVDDSQLPKDRFSAERLKGVDSTLKIQPAELGDSAVYLCASSLGREGGTTGELFFGEGSRLTVL.

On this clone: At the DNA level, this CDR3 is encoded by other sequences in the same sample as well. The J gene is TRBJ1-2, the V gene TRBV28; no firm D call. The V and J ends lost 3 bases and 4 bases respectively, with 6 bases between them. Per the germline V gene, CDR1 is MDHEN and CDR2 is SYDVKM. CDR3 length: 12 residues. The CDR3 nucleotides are TGTGCCAGCAGTTTTGGGTCCTATGGCTACACCTTC. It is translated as CASSFGSYGYTF.

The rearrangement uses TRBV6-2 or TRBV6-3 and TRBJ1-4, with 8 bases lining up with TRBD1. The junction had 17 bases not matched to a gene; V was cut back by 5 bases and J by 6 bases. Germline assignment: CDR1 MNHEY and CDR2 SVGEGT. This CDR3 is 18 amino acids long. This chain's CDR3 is CASSRIETPGGRYEKLFF. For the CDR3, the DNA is TGTGCCAGCAGTCGGATAGAAACGCCAGGGGGCCGGTATGAAAAACTGTTTTTT.

This CDR3 is CASSPAPDFSYNEQFF. CDR3 DNA sequence: TGCGCCAGCAGCCCCGCCCCTGACTTCTCCTACAATGAGCAGTTCTTC. The chain joins TRBV4-1 to TRBJ2-1; no definite D call. This CDR3 is 16 amino acids long. The germline V gene has CDR1 MGHRA and CDR2 YSYEKL. Trimming took off 4 bases at V and 0 bases at J, with 13 bases between the two ends.

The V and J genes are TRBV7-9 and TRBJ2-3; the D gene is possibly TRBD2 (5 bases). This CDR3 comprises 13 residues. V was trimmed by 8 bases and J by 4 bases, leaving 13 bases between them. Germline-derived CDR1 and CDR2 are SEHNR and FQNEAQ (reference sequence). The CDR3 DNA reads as TGTGCCAGCGGCGGGTGGGGAGCAGATACGCAGTATTTT. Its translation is CASGGWGADTQYF. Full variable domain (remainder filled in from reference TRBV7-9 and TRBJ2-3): DTGVSQNPRHKITKRGQNVTFRCDPISEHNRLYWYRQTLGQGPEFLTYFQNEAQLEKSRLLSDRFSAERPKGSFSTLEIQRTEQGDSAMYLCASGGWGADTQYFGPGTRLTVL.

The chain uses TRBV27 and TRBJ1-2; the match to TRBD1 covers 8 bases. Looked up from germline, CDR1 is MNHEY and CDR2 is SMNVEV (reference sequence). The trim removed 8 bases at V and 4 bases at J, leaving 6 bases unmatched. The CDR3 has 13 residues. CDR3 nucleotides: TGTGCCAGCCTAGGACAGGGCGGCTATGGCTACACCTTC. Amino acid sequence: CASLGQGGYGYTF.

CDR3 DNA sequence: TGTGCCAGCAGCTTTTCACCGGGCAATAACATTCAGTACTTC. Translated: CASSFSPGNNIQYF. The chain carries TRBV7-2 and TRBJ2-4, with D unresolved. V was shortened by 3 bases and J by 7 bases, with 13 bases between the two germline ends. The germline V gene encodes CDR1 SGHTA and CDR2 FQGNSA. The CDR3 is 14 amino acids.

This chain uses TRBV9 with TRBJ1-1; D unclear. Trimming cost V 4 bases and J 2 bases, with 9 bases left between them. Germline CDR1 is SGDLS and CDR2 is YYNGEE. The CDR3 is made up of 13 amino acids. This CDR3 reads CASSFRGNTEAFF. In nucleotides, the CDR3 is TGTGCCAGCAGCTTCCGGGGTAACACTGAAGCTTTCTTT.

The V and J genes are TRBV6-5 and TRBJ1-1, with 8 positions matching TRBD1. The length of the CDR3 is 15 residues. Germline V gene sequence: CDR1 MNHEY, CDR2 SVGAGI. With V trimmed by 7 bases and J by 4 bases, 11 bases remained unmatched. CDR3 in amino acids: CASIEDRALLTEAFF. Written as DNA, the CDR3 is TGTGCCAGCATAGAGGACAGGGCCCTTCTCACTGAAGCTTTCTTT.

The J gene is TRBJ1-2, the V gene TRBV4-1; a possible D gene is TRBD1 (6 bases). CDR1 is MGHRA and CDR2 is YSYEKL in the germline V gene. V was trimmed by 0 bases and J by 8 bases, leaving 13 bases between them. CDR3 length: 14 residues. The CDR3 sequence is CASSQDKGGEGYTF. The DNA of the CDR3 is TGCGCCAGCAGCCAAGATAAGGGGGGCGAAGGCTACACCTTC.

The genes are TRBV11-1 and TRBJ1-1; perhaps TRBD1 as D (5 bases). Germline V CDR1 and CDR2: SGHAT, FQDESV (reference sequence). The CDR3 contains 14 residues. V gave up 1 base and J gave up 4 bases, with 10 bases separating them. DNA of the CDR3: TGTGCCAGCAGCTTAGTCGGGGGGAGCACTGAAGCTTTCTTT. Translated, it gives CASSLVGGSTEAFF.